The subject of this entry is one T cell receptor (beta chain). Profiled with immunoSEQ multiplex PCR; TCRdb holds only in-frame clones, not every one. The sample lists 100,000 to 150,000 clones, 85% to 90% occurring once. This sample was included in a study of blood T cell repertoires in COVID-19. Overall study: Donors in the United States, Italy and Spain gave samples during acute or convalescent COVID-19. T cells, B-cell-depleted T cells, or PBMCs supplied cDNA or gDNA.

J was trimmed by 4 bases and V by 5 bases; bases with no gene match: 5. Germline V gene lookup returns CDR1 SGHTA and CDR2 FQGTGA. This CDR3 comprises 14 residues. The source material was peripheral blood. The chain has TRBV7-3 and TRBJ1-2; 9 bases map to TRBD1. The receptor was isolated from a woman aged 45-65 years with active or convalescent COVID-19. CDR3 protein: CASSQADRGYGYTF. The DNA of the CDR3 is TGTGCCAGCAGCCAAGCGGACAGGGGCTATGGCTACACCTTC.